Each of the 24 T cell receptor beta chains below was sequenced from the same sample in a study of shared clonotypes between healthy human individuals. The protocol was immunoSEQ multiplex PCR, while the TCRdb copy is restricted to in-frame clones and leaves out a portion. The table has 400,000 to 600,000 clones, more than 95% seen once; the top ten hold about 0.059%. Sequencing was carried out using naive CD4+ T cells sorted from blood. Subset of the sample: CD45RA+ positively selected. Receptor source: a woman in her twenties or thirties in good health.

Worth noting for this clone: The sample carries other DNA sequences with the same CDR3. CDR3 region: CASRTGGGTEAFF. For the CDR3, the DNA is TGTGCCAGCAGGACAGGGGGCGGTACTGAAGCTTTCTTT. The gene calls are TRBV28 and TRBJ1-1; 10 bases line up with TRBD1. The CDR3 has 13 amino acids. V trimming: 6 bases; J trimming: 5 bases; junction bases outside the gene matches: 3. Germline V CDR1 and CDR2: MDHEN, SYDVKM.

This chain joins TRBV28 and TRBJ2-7; D remains ambiguous. V was trimmed by 4 bases and J by 2 bases, leaving 12 bases between them. This CDR3 has 14 residues. Germline V gene sequence: CDR1 MDHEN, CDR2 SYDVKM. CDR3 in amino acids: CASSYVQLPYEQYF. The CDR3, as DNA: TGTGCCAGCAGTTATGTACAGCTCCCCTACGAGCAGTACTTC.

The rearrangement uses TRBV2 and TRBJ1-3; maybe TRBD1 (5 bases). The CDR3 contains 14 residues. Germline V gene lookup returns CDR1 SNHLY and CDR2 FYNNEI. The V end was cut by 2 bases, the J end by 1 base, with 6 bases between. The CDR3 region is CASSENRSGNTIYF. CDR3 DNA sequence: TGTGCCAGCAGTGAAAACAGGTCTGGAAACACCATATATTTT.

The rearrangement links TRBV5-1 to TRBJ2-7; D not resolved. Trimming left V 1 base short and J 4 bases short, with 9 bases between. Germline CDR1 SGHRS, CDR2 YFSETQ. This CDR3 has 13 amino acids. The CDR3 loop is CASSLMAPYEQYF. CDR3 DNA sequence: TGCGCCAGCAGCTTGATGGCCCCGTACGAGCAGTACTTC.

The CDR3 DNA reads TGTGCCAGTAGTCCCCGGAACAAACTAGCGGGAGGGCCGATACCATACGAGCAGTACTTC. It codes for CASSPRNKLAGGPIPYEQYF. The rearrangement uses TRBV19 and TRBJ2-7; 13 bases map to TRBD2. Germline CDR1 and CDR2: LNHDA and SQIVND (reference sequence). Unmatched junction bases numbered 20, after V lost 5 bases and J lost 4 bases. This CDR3 is built from 20 residues.

This chain uses TRBV28 with TRBJ1-1, with D possibly being TRBD1 (5 bases). Germline V gene sequence: CDR1 MDHEN, CDR2 SYDVKM. This CDR3 has 15 residues. Trimming left V 3 bases short and J 3 bases short, with 14 bases between. DNA of the CDR3: TGTGCCAGCAGTTTCCCGGGGGTCCCGGACACTGAAGCTTTCTTT. Encoded protein: CASSFPGVPDTEAFF.

This clone is a singleton in its sample. The chain joins TRBV7-2 to TRBJ1-1; 7 bases are shared with TRBD1. Germline CDR1 is SGHTA and CDR2 is FQGNSA. This CDR3 contains 14 residues. V shed 7 bases and J 0 bases; nucleotides not matched to a gene: 5. CDR3 bases: TGTGCCAGCAAACAACAGGGGATGAACACTGAAGCTTTCTTT. This translates into CASKQQGMNTEAFF.

The V and J genes are TRBV6-1 and TRBJ2-7, with D possibly matching TRBD2 (5 bases). V lost 2 bases to trimming and J lost 2 bases, with 16 bases between them. The CDR3 sequence is 16 residues long. From germline, CDR1 is MNHNS and CDR2 SASEGT. CDR3 residues: CASSEPTKRRPYEQYF. In DNA form, the CDR3 reads TGTGCCAGCAGTGAACCAACTAAGCGGAGACCCTACGAGCAGTACTTC.

V is TRBV9 and J is TRBJ2-1; D not resolved. This CDR3 has 13 residues. V was shortened by 5 bases and J by 3 bases, with 9 bases between the two germline ends. Looked up from germline, CDR1 is SGDLS and CDR2 is YYNGEE. CDR3 amino acids: CASRRDHYNEQFF. The DNA of the CDR3 is TGTGCCAGCAGGCGAGACCACTACAATGAGCAGTTCTTC.

The chain joins TRBV28 to TRBJ2-7; tentatively, D is TRBD1 or TRBD2 (5 bases each). V was shortened by 8 bases and J by 6 bases, with 17 bases between the two germline ends. Germline CDR1 reads MDHEN; CDR2 reads SYDVKM. CDR3 size: 13 residues. The CDR3 here is CASLGPSAVEQYF. CDR3 in DNA: TGTGCCAGCCTGGGACCTTCAGCCGTCGAGCAGTACTTC.

This chain connects TRBV14 to TRBJ1-2; a possible D gene is TRBD1 (6 bases). The CDR3 covers 15 residues. The V gene's germline CDR1 is SGHDN and CDR2 FVKESK. Deletions cut 4 bases from V and 7 bases from J, with 19 bases between. CDR3 residues: CASSPLGGRGGGYTF. The DNA of the CDR3 is TGTGCCAGCAGCCCCCTTGGGGGGCGAGGCGGTGGCTACACCTTC. Full variable domain (rest looked up from reference TRBV14 and TRBJ1-2): EAGVTQFPSHSVIEKGQTVTLRCDPISGHDNLYWYRRVMGKEIKFLLHFVKESKQDESGMPNNRFLAERTGGTYSTLKVQPAELEDSGVYFCASSPLGGRGGGYTFGSGTRLTVV.

J is TRBJ2-3 and V is TRBV6-5; the match to TRBD2 covers 7 bases. V lost 6 bases and J lost 6; bases outside the gene matches: 12. From germline, CDR1 is MNHEY and CDR2 SVGAGI. This CDR3 is 15 amino acids long. The CDR3 DNA sequence: TGTGCCAGCAGCCCCTATCTAGCGGACCAGGATACGCAGTATTTT. Its translation: CASSPYLADQDTQYF.

V and J are TRBV6-5 and TRBJ2-7; TRBD2 matches 9 bases. Germline CDR1 and CDR2: MNHEY and SVGAGI. This CDR3 spans 15 amino acids. With 0 bases clipped from V and 9 bases from J, the junction kept 9 bases outside the gene matches. CDR3 sequence: CASSYSGTSRGGQYF. The DNA of the CDR3 is TGTGCCAGCAGTTACTCCGGGACTAGCCGGGGTGGGCAGTACTTC.

The chain recombines TRBV6-6 with TRBJ2-3; the match to TRBD1 covers 7 bases. Germline-derived CDR1 and CDR2 are MNHNY and SVGAGI (reference sequence). The length of the CDR3 is 15 residues. Trimming cost V 8 bases and J 2 bases; bases outside gene matches: 10. The CDR3 nucleotides read TGTGCCAGCGCCTCGGGACAGATTCTCACAGATACGCAGTATTTT. It encodes CASASGQILTDTQYF.

The chain carries TRBV28 and TRBJ1-2; D ambiguous. The CDR3 is made up of 12 amino acids. CDR1 and CDR2 from the germline V gene are MDHEN and SYDVKM. Trimming took off 2 bases at V and 8 bases at J, with 9 bases between the two ends. The DNA of the CDR3 is TGTGCCAGCAGTTTAGGGTTCAACGGCTACACCTTC. It codes for CASSLGFNGYTF.

This sequence joins TRBV30 and TRBJ1-4, with D maybe TRBD1 (6 bases). The V and J ends lost 4 bases and 7 bases respectively, with 13 bases between them. Germline V CDR1 and CDR2: GTSNPN, SVGIG (reference sequence). This CDR3 comprises 13 residues. The CDR3 DNA reads as TGTGCCTGGAATTCCGGGGGCGCTGAAAAACTGTTTTTT. Translation gives CAWNSGGAEKLFF.

The CDR3 sequence is CASSQRWAFNQPQHF. The CDR3, as DNA: TGCGCCAGCAGCCAGCGATGGGCTTTCAATCAGCCCCAGCATTTT. This chain links TRBV4-1 with TRBJ1-5; D unresolved. The V end lost 3 bases, the J end lost 3 bases, and 12 bases lay between the germline ends. Germline assignment: CDR1 MGHRA and CDR2 YSYEKL. The length of the CDR3 is 15 residues.

The chain is built from TRBV28 and TRBJ1-1; unclear D gene. Germline values: CDR1 MDHEN, CDR2 SYDVKM. V gave up 3 bases and J gave up 4 bases, with 9 bases separating them. The CDR3 is 13 residues long. In nucleotides, the CDR3 is TGTGCCAGCAGTTTGCCAGGTGTCACTGAAGCTTTCTTT. Its translation is CASSLPGVTEAFF.

The rearrangement joins TRBV12-5 to TRBJ1-2; 7 nucleotides match TRBD1. The ends lost 4 bases at V and 7 bases at J; junction bases unmatched: 12. This CDR3 is built from 15 residues. Germline CDR1 and CDR2: LGHNT and FRNRAP. This CDR3 reads CASGSYPRGLGGYTF. In nucleotides, the CDR3 is TGTGCTAGTGGTTCCTACCCAAGGGGGCTGGGTGGCTACACCTTC.

The chain employs TRBV23-1 and TRBJ2-7; no firm D call. TRBV23-1 is labeled an ORF, and its function is uncertain. The CDR3 consists of 16 residues. Between the trimmed V and J ends, which lost 6 bases and 2 bases, there was a span of 20 bases. CDR3 residues: CASSTNDFPPTYEQYF. CDR3 bases: TGCGCCAGCAGCACCAACGACTTTCCCCCCACCTACGAGCAGTACTTC.

CDR3 in amino acids: CASSWTGSRYEQYF. CDR3 in DNA: TGTGCCAGCAGCTGGACAGGGTCTAGATACGAGCAGTACTTC. This chain connects TRBV28 to TRBJ2-5, with 8 bases lining up with TRBD1. The tail of the sequence fits TRBJ2-7 better, so the J call may be wrong. CDR1 and CDR2 from the germline V gene are MDHEN and SYDVKM. CDR3 size: 14 residues.

The chain links TRBV20-1 to TRBJ2-3; D unresolved. From germline, CDR1 is DFQATT and CDR2 SNEGSKA (reference sequence). V was clipped by 5 bases and J by 2 bases, with 5 bases between them. CDR3 length: 11 amino acids. In DNA, the CDR3 is TGCAGTGCTGGGCTCACAGATACGCAGTATTTT. Protein product: CSAGLTDTQYF.

The chain is built from TRBV11-2 and TRBJ2-5; D is possibly TRBD2 (6 bases). The better agreement between TRBJ2-7 and the DNA end casts doubt on the J call. Germline CDR1 is SGHAT and CDR2 is FQNNGV. The CDR3 loop spans 14 amino acids. CDR3 DNA: TGTGCCAGCAGCCCGGCGGGGCCAGCCTACGAGCAGTACTTC. As protein: CASSPAGPAYEQYF.

The V gene is TRBV7-2, the J gene TRBJ2-7; 12 positions agree with TRBD2. The CDR3 length is 14 residues. Germline V gene data show CDR1 as SGHTA and CDR2 as FQGNSA. Germline trimming cut 1 base from V and 9 bases from J; bases unmatched to any gene: 4. The CDR3 sequence: CASSLGGLAGLQYF. CDR3 nucleotides: TGTGCCAGCAGCTTAGGAGGACTAGCGGGATTGCAGTACTTC.